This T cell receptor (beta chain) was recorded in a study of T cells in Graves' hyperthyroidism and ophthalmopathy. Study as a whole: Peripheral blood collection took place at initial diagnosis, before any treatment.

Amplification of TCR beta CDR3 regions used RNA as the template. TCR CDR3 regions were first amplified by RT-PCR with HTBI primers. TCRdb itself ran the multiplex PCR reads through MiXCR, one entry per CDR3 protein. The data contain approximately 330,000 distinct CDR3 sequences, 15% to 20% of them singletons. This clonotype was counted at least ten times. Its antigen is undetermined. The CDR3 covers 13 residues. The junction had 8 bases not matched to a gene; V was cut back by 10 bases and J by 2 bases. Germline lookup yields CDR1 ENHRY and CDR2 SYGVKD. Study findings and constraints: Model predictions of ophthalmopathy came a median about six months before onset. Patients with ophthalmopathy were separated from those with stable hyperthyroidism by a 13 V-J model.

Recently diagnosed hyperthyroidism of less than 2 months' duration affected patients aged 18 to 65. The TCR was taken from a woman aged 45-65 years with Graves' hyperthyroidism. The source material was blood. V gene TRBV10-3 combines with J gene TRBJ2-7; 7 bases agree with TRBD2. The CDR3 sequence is CATGLGAAYEQYV. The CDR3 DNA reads TGTGCCACCGGACTAGGGGCCGCCTACGAGCAGTACGTC.